Following are 5 T cell receptor beta chains from one sample sequenced in a study of blood T cell repertoires in COVID-19. Here immunoSEQ multiplex PCR was the method, and the copy in TCRdb shows in-frame clones only, minus some. The data hold roughly 150,000 clones, with roughly 90% observed a single time. Sequenced input: peripheral blood. The receptors were gathered from a man in his sixties with acute or convalescent COVID-19.

A few counts support this clone. The sample contains more than one DNA sequence encoding this CDR3. V and J are TRBV7-2 and TRBJ1-5; 8 bases are a match to TRBD1. The CDR3 extends over 14 amino acids. J lost 2 bases, V lost 5 bases, and 2 bases had no gene match. Germline V gene sequence: CDR1 SGHTA, CDR2 FQGNSA. Here the CDR3 DNA reads TGTGCCAGCAGCCCAGGGGGCGGCAATCAGCCCCAGCATTTT. Translating gives CASSPGGGNQPQHF.

The chain couples TRBV10-1 to TRBJ1-5; D not resolved. Between the trimmed V and J ends, which lost 4 bases and 2 bases, there was a span of 6 bases. The CDR3 runs 13 residues. CDR1 and CDR2 (germline): WNHNN, SYGVQD (reference sequence). The DNA for the CDR3 is TGCGCCAGCAGTGGGAGGGGCAATCAGCCCCAGCATTTT. This codes for CASSGRGNQPQHF.

The chain links TRBV12-3 or TRBV12-4 to TRBJ1-2, with 8 bases matching TRBD1. The trim removed 5 bases at V and 4 bases at J, leaving 3 bases unmatched. There are 13 residues in the CDR3. The CDR3 DNA reads as TGTGCCAGCAGTCAGGACAGGGTCTATGGCTACACCTTC. Its protein product is CASSQDRVYGYTF.

The genes are TRBV5-4 and TRBJ2-7; 7 bases align to TRBD1. CDR1 is SGHNT, CDR2 YYREEE, per germline (reference sequence). V lost 4 bases, J lost 2 bases, and 9 bases stayed unmatched. The CDR3 totals 15 residues. The CDR3 loop is CASSPARTGPYEQYF. For the CDR3, the DNA is TGTGCCAGCAGCCCTGCCAGGACAGGCCCCTACGAGCAGTACTTC.

V is TRBV18 and J is TRBJ1-5; D unresolved. In germline, CDR1 is KGHSH, CDR2 LQKENI. The V end lost 3 bases, the J end lost 6 bases, and 12 bases lay between the germline ends. This CDR3 comprises 14 residues. The CDR3 region has the DNA TGTGCCAGCTCACCCGCTGAAGTCGGTCAGCCCCAGCATTTT. It translates to CASSPAEVGQPQHF.